This is a list of T cell receptor beta chains from one sample in a study of neurological immune-mediated disorders. MiXCR, run by TCRdb on the 5' RACE reads, gives a single entry per CDR3 protein. The repertoire holds some 10,000 distinct CDR3 sequences, with roughly 21% as singletons. Sequenced: CD8+ T cells from blood. The origin of the receptors is an older woman with HTLV-1-associated myelopathy (HAM/TSP). CDR3s include the opening cysteine and the closing phenylalanine or tryptophan. The order of the fields is J gene, V gene, CDR3 protein.

J gene: TRBJ2-1; V gene: TRBV5-5; CDR3 protein: CASSPDWSSYNEQFF
J gene: TRBJ2-6; V gene: TRBV15; CDR3 protein: CATTGQATSGANVLTF
J gene: TRBJ2-7; V gene: TRBV12-3/TRBV12-4; CDR3 protein: CASSHLGQGTSYEQYF
J gene: TRBJ2-3; V gene: TRBV12-3/TRBV12-4; CDR3 protein: CASSLVAGGYTDTQYF
J gene: TRBJ1-3; V gene: TRBV15; CDR3 protein: CATSEDRNSGNTIYF
J gene: TRBJ2-1; V gene: TRBV12-3/TRBV12-4; CDR3 protein: CASSQWAGANNEQFF
J gene: TRBJ2-7; V gene: TRBV10-2; CDR3 protein: CASRGTAQNEQYF
J gene: TRBJ2-3; V gene: TRBV11-3; CDR3 protein: CASSQRGSSDTQYF
J gene: TRBJ2-7; V gene: TRBV5-1; CDR3 protein: CASSAWGRNSYEQYF
J gene: TRBJ2-1; V gene: TRBV6-5; CDR3 protein: CASSMDGGTTSNEQFF
J gene: TRBJ2-7; V gene: TRBV14; CDR3 protein: CASSQDWEQYF
J gene: TRBJ1-2; V gene: TRBV20-1; CDR3 protein: CSARETGYYGYTF
J gene: TRBJ1-5; V gene: TRBV3-1; CDR3 protein: CASSGSEDPLGPQHF
J gene: TRBJ2-5; V gene: TRBV5-5; CDR3 protein: CASSPLVRGGRETQYF
J gene: TRBJ2-7; V gene: TRBV9; CDR3 protein: CASSVEGGPRYF
J gene: TRBJ1-2; V gene: TRBV29-1; CDR3 protein: CSVEHGAYTF
J gene: TRBJ1-1; V gene: TRBV18; CDR3 protein: CASSPGRSEAFF
J gene: TRBJ2-5; V gene: TRBV27; CDR3 protein: CASSPGLAGGHQETQYF
J gene: TRBJ1-2; V gene: TRBV27; CDR3 protein: CASSLSVARINGYTF
J gene: TRBJ2-7; V gene: TRBV6-6; CDR3 protein: CASSYRDTYEQYF
J gene: TRBJ1-5; V gene: TRBV9; CDR3 protein: CASSPGTGGSNQPQHF
J gene: TRBJ1-4; V gene: TRBV27; CDR3 protein: CASSLNEVAEKLFF
J gene: TRBJ1-1; V gene: TRBV20-1; CDR3 protein: CSAGTGKDTEAFF
J gene: TRBJ2-1; V gene: TRBV16; CDR3 protein: CASSQFDNLAGDEQFF
J gene: TRBJ1-2; V gene: TRBV20-1; CDR3 protein: CSAGLGGAYGYTF
J gene: TRBJ2-1; V gene: TRBV27; CDR3 protein: CASAEDYYNEQFF
J gene: TRBJ2-1; V gene: TRBV20-1; CDR3 protein: CSAIALGGAANEQFF
J gene: TRBJ2-3; V gene: TRBV20-1; CDR3 protein: CSASGTGVLADTQYF
J gene: TRBJ1-2; V gene: TRBV6-6; CDR3 protein: CASSGTGSQPGYTF
J gene: TRBJ2-1; V gene: TRBV20-1; CDR3 protein: CSARDQGTSGQFF
J gene: TRBJ2-7; V gene: TRBV20-1; CDR3 protein: CSARRTDTYEQYF
J gene: TRBJ2-3; V gene: TRBV5-5; CDR3 protein: CASSLKGGGNFADTQYF
J gene: TRBJ1-2; V gene: TRBV11-2; CDR3 protein: CASSLDTFTTGHYGYTF
J gene: TRBJ2-3; V gene: TRBV2; CDR3 protein: CASSDLSGSTDTQYF
J gene: TRBJ1-2; V gene: TRBV9; CDR3 protein: CASSAGSNYGYTF
J gene: TRBJ2-7; V gene: TRBV7-8; CDR3 protein: CASGQGTSYEQYF
J gene: TRBJ2-3; V gene: TRBV5-1; CDR3 protein: CASSLEEAAYTDTQYF
J gene: TRBJ2-1; V gene: TRBV10-3; CDR3 protein: CAIGGAANEQFF
J gene: TRBJ2-1; V gene: TRBV29-1; CDR3 protein: CSVAEAGSSYNEQFF
J gene: TRBJ2-1; V gene: TRBV20-1; CDR3 protein: CSAPMGSFSYNEQFF
J gene: TRBJ2-1; V gene: TRBV20-1; CDR3 protein: CSARGGAANEQFF